The clone carrying this T cell receptor beta chain has more than one count but fewer than ten. The germline CDR1 and CDR2 sequences are GTSNPN and SVGIG (reference sequence). With 3 bases removed from V and 0 bases from J, the gap between germline ends came to 5 bases. The CDR3 covers 12 residues. TCRdb reprocessed the RT-PCR reads with MiXCR, giving one entry per CDR3 protein. This sample has approximately 720,000 distinct CDR3 sequences; approximately 14% occur once, and the top ten carry 3.6%. The source material was memory CD4+ T cells from blood. The chain has TRBV30 and TRBJ1-1, with D unresolved. The TCR was taken from a female donor in good health, serving as a healthy control. CDR3 nucleotides: TGTGCCTGGAGCTTATTGAACACTGAAGCTTTCTTT. Translating it yields CAWSLLNTEAFF.